The 10 T cell receptor beta chains in this list originate from one sample, sequenced in a study of CD4 and CD8 cells across lung adenocarcinoma regions. Each CDR3 protein gets one entry after TCRdb re-called the PCR reads with MiXCR. This sample has 9,000 to 15,000 distinct CDR3 sequences, with 53% found just once. Sequencing used CD8+ T cells from the center of a lung tumor. Every receptor here comes from a female donor with lung adenocarcinoma. The CD4 and CD8 labels of this study may be unreliable.

This sequence joins TRBV6-1 and TRBJ2-5, with D perhaps matching TRBD2 (5 bases). The DNA end is a closer match to TRBJ2-1, so the J assignment may be wrong. The CDR3 contains 13 residues. CDR1 and CDR2 from the germline V gene are MNHNS and SASEGT. The CDR3 coding sequence is TGTGCCAGCAGTGAAGAGAGGGTTCTACGGCAGTTCTTC. Protein: CASSEERVLRQFF.

This clonotype appeared many times. The CDR3 DNA follows: TGTGTGTCGAGGGAGCAACAACGGAATGAAAAACTGTTTTTT. Translated: CVSREQQRNEKLFF. The chain carries TRBV6-1 and TRBJ1-4; no clear D. Per germline, CDR1 MNHNS and CDR2 SASEGT. The CDR3 covers 14 residues.

This clonotype was detected only once. This chain joins TRBV10-3 and TRBJ2-5, with D perhaps assigned TRBD1 or TRBD2 (6 bases each). V gave up 10 bases and J gave up 1 base, with 19 bases separating them. Looked up from germline, CDR1 is ENHRY and CDR2 is SYGVKD. CDR3 length: 15 residues. The DNA of the CDR3 is TGTGCCACCGGGCACGGGGGCCGTTCCCAAGAGACCCAGTACTTC. Encoded protein: CATGHGGRSQETQYF.

The V gene is TRBV6-1, the J gene TRBJ2-1; D ambiguous. CDR1 is MNHNS, CDR2 SASEGT, per germline. V lost 5 bases and J lost 0, with 11 bases in between. CDR3 length equals 15 residues. The CDR3 protein is CASSPGRFSYNEQFF. The CDR3 DNA is TGTGCCAGCAGTCCAGGTCGGTTCTCCTACAATGAGCAGTTCTTC.

This clonotype was detected a few times. The V gene is TRBV11-2, the J gene TRBJ2-1; 12 nucleotides align to TRBD2. The J call may be mistaken, given a closer DNA end match to TRBJ2-7. Germline assignment: CDR1 SGHAT and CDR2 FQNNGV. This CDR3 has 15 residues. The CDR3 loop reads CASSQTSGGWDEQYF. The CDR3 region has the DNA TGTGCCAGCAGCCAGACTAGCGGGGGCTGGGATGAGCAGTACTTC.

Points on this clonotype: This is likely a read error, given that the CDR3 carries no conserved phenylalanine or tryptophan at its end. The CDR3 DNA sequence: TGTGCCAGCAGTAAGCGGGTTTACGAGCAGTACTTA. The encoded protein is CASSKRVYEQYL. The V gene is TRBV6-1, the J gene TRBJ2-5, with D maybe TRBD2 (6 bases). The DNA end is more similar to TRBJ2-7, so the J call may be wrong. This CDR3 contains 12 residues. Germline CDR1 and CDR2: MNHNS and SASEGT.

The chain carries TRBV6-5 and TRBJ2-1; weak D call: TRBD1 (6 bases). The J call may be in error: the DNA end matches TRBJ2-5 better. Germline values: CDR1 MNHEY, CDR2 SVGAGI. The CDR3 sequence is 14 residues long. The CDR3, as DNA: TGTGCCAGCAGTTACCAACAGGGTAGAGAGACCCAGTACTTC. This encodes CASSYQQGRETQYF.

CDR3 nucleotide sequence: TGTGCCAGCAGCCGTCCTTCCCGGACCCCCAATGAGCAGTTCTTC. Amino acid sequence: CASSRPSRTPNEQFF. V gene TRBV11-3 combines with J gene TRBJ2-1; unclear D gene. The CDR3 runs to 15 residues. The V gene lost 5 bases and the J gene lost 6 bases, with 17 bases spanning the gap. Germline values: CDR1 SGHNT, CDR2 YENEEA.

The chain uses TRBV6-1 and TRBJ2-1; D is ambiguous. Germline CDR1 reads MNHNS; CDR2 reads SASEGT. This CDR3 spans 15 amino acids. With 5 bases removed from V and 0 bases from J, the gap between germline ends came to 11 bases. The CDR3 sequence is CASSKGSSSYNEQFF. CDR3 DNA: TGTGCCAGCAGTAAAGGGTCGAGCTCCTACAATGAGCAGTTCTTC.

This clonotype was seen only a few times. The chain carries TRBV6-1 and TRBJ1-5; tentative D call: TRBD1 (6 bases). This CDR3 has 12 amino acids. Trimming removed 6 bases from V and 7 bases from J, with 10 bases in between. Germline CDR1 MNHNS, CDR2 SASEGT. CDR3 sequence: CASRQGGQPQHF. DNA of the CDR3: TGTGCCAGCAGACAGGGAGGCCAGCCCCAGCATTTT.